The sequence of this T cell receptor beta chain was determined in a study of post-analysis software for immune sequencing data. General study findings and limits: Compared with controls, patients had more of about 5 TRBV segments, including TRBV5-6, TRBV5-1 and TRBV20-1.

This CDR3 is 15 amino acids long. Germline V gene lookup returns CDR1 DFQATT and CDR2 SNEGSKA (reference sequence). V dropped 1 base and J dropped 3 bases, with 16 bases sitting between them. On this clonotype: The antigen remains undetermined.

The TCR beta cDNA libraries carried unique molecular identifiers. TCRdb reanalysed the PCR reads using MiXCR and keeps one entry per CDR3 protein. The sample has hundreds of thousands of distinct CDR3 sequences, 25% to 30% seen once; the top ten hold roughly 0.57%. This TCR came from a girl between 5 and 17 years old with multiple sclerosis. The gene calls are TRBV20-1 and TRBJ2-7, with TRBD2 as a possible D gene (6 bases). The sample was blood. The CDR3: CSARAGGTSYYEQYF. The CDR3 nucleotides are TGCAGTGCTAGAGCCGGAGGGACCTCCTACTACGAGCAGTACTTC.